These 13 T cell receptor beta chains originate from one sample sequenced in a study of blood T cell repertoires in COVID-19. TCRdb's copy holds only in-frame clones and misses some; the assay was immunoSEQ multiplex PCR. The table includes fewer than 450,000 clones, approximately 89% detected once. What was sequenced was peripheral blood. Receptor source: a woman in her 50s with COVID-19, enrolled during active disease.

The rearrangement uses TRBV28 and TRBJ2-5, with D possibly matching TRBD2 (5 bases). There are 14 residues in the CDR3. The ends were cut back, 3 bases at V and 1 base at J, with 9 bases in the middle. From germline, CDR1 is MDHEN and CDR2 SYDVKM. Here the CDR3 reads CASSLPDFQETQYF. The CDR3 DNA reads TGTGCCAGCAGTTTGCCGGACTTCCAAGAGACCCAGTACTTC.

CDR3: CASSLTTTGIYEQYF. The CDR3 region has the DNA TGCGCCAGCAGCTTAACCACAACAGGGATCTACGAGCAGTACTTC. The chain links TRBV5-1 to TRBJ2-7; D may be TRBD1 (6 bases). Trimming pared 2 bases from V and 3 bases from J, leaving 15 bases between. The CDR3 contains 15 residues. The germline gives CDR1 SGHRS, CDR2 YFSETQ. The complete variable domain, with remaining parts taken from reference TRBV5-1 and TRBJ2-7, reads KAGVTQTPRYLIKTRGQQVTLSCSPISGHRSVSWYQQTPGQGLQFLFEYFSETQRNKGNFPGRFSGRQFSNSRSEMNVSTLELGDSALYLCASSLTTTGIYEQYFGPGTRLTVT.

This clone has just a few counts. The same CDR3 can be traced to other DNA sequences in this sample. This chain's CDR3 is CASSLWTGTGNTIYF. The CDR3 coding sequence is TGCGCCAGCAGCCTTTGGACAGGGACGGGAAACACCATATATTTT. The chain links TRBV5-1 to TRBJ1-3; TRBD1 agrees at 8 bases. V lost 4 bases to trimming and J lost 4 bases; unmatched junction nucleotides: 7. Germline V gives CDR1 SGHRS, CDR2 YFSETQ. The CDR3 sequence is 15 residues long.

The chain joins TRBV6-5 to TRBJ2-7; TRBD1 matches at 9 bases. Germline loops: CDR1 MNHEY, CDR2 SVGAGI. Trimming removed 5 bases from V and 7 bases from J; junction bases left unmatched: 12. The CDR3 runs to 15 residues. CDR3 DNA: TGTGCCAGCAGTCCCCGGGACAGGGCAGTTTGGGAGCAGTACTTC. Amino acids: CASSPRDRAVWEQYF.

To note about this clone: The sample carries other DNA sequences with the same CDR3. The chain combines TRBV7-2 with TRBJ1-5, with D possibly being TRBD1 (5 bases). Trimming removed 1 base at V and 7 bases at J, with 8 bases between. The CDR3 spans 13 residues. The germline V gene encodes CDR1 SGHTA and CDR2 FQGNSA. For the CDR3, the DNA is TGTGCCAGCAGCTTAGGGGGGGACCAGCCCCAGCATTTT. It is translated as CASSLGGDQPQHF. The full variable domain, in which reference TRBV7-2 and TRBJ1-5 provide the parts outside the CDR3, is GAGVSQSPSNKVTEKGKDVELRCDPISGHTALYWYRQSLGQGLEFLIYFQGNSAPDKSGLPSDRFSAERTGGSVSTLTIQRTQQEDSAVYLCASSLGGDQPQHFGDGTRLSIL.

The chain's CDR3 is CAISPLLSGSTDTQYF. CDR3 DNA: TGTGCCATCAGTCCTCTACTTAGCGGTAGCACAGATACGCAGTATTTT. This chain connects TRBV10-3 to TRBJ2-3, with D possibly being TRBD2 (6 bases). This CDR3 has 16 amino acids. CDR1 ENHRY and CDR2 SYGVKD come from the germline V gene. Trimming took off 5 bases at V and 0 bases at J, with 15 bases between the two ends.

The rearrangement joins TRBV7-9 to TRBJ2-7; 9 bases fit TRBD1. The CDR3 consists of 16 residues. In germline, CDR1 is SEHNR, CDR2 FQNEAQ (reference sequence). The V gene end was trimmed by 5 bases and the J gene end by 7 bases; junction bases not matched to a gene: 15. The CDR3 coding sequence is TGTGCCAGCAGCCGCCGGCCGGGACAGGGTCATGGTGAGCAGTACTTC. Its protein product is CASSRRPGQGHGEQYF.

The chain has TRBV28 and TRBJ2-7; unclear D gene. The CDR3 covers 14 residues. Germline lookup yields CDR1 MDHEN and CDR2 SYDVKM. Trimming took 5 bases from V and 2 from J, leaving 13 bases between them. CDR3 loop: CASSTPTLPYEQYF. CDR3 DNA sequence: TGTGCCAGCAGTACCCCGACACTCCCCTACGAGCAGTACTTC.

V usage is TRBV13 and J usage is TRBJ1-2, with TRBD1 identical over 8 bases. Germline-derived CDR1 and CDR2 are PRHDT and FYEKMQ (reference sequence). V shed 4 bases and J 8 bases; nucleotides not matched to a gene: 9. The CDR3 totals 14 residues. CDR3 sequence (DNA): TGTGCCAGCAGCTACGGGCGGCAGGGGGCGGGCTACACCTTC. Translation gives CASSYGRQGAGYTF.

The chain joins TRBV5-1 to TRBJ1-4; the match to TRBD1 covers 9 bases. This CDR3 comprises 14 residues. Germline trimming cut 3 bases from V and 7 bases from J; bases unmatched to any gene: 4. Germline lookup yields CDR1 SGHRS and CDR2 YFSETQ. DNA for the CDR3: TGCGCCAGCAGCTCGGGACAGGGTACTGAAAAACTGTTTTTT. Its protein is CASSSGQGTEKLFF.

CDR3: CAISESERDRGHF. As DNA, the CDR3 is TGTGCCATCAGTGAGTCAGAAAGGGACAGGGGGCATTTT. The rearrangement links TRBV10-3 to TRBJ1-5; 10 nucleotides agree with TRBD1. The trim removed 0 bases at V and 15 bases at J, leaving 5 bases unmatched. The CDR3 is 13 amino acids. Germline V gene sequence: CDR1 ENHRY, CDR2 SYGVKD.

The CDR3 sequence is CASSRLYSQRGIYGYTF. DNA for the CDR3: TGTGCCAGTAGTAGACTTTATTCGCAAAGGGGAATTTATGGCTACACCTTC. This rearrangement joins TRBV19 to TRBJ1-2; TRBD1 is a possible D gene (5 bases). In germline, CDR1 is LNHDA, CDR2 SQIVND (reference sequence). This CDR3 is 17 amino acids long. Trimming left V 4 bases short and J 5 bases short, with 23 bases between.

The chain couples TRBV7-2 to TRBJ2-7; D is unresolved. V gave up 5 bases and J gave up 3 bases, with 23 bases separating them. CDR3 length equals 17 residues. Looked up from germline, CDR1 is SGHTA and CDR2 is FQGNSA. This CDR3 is CASSRRGVPTSFYEQYF. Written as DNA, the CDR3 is TGTGCCAGCAGCCGGCGAGGAGTGCCAACCAGTTTCTACGAGCAGTACTTC.